The T cell receptor beta chain described here comes from a study of blood T cells in healthy people across ages. Looking at the study overall: T cells yielded about one barcoded beta molecule per two cells through template switching.

On this clonotype: Its antigen is not identified.

The CDR3 runs 16 residues. From germline, CDR1 is SGHRS and CDR2 YFSETQ. Trimming took off 2 bases at V and 7 bases at J, with 16 bases between the two ends. The second PCR ran roughly 6 to 11 cycles with a sample-barcoded 5' primer and J-beta primers. One entry per CDR3 protein results from TCRdb running MiXCR on the 5' RACE reads. The data contain around 750,000 distinct CDR3 sequences, 53% of them singletons. Study-wide findings and caveats: Naive T cell percentage showed a strong correlation with the diversity of TCR beta.

The receptor comes from an elderly man in good health. V is TRBV5-1 and J is TRBJ1-6; D gene unclear. The source material was blood. The CDR3 region has the DNA TGCGCCAGCAGCTTAGAAGGATCGGTGAGCAATTCACCCCTCCACTTT. Translation: CASSLEGSVSNSPLHF.